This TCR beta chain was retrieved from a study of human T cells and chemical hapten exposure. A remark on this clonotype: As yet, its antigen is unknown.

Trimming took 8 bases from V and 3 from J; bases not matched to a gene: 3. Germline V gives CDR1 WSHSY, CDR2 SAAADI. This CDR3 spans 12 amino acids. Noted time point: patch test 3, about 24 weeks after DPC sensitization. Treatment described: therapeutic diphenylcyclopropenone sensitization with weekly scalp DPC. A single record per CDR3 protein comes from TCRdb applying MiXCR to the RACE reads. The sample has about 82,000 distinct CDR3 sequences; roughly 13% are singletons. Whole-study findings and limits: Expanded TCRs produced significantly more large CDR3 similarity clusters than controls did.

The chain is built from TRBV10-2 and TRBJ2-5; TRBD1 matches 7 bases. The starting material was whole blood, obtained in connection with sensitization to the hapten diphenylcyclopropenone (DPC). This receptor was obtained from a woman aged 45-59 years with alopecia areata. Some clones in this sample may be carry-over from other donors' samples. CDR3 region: CASGDREETQYF. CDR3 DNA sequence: TGCGCCAGCGGCGACAGGGAAGAGACCCAGTACTTC.